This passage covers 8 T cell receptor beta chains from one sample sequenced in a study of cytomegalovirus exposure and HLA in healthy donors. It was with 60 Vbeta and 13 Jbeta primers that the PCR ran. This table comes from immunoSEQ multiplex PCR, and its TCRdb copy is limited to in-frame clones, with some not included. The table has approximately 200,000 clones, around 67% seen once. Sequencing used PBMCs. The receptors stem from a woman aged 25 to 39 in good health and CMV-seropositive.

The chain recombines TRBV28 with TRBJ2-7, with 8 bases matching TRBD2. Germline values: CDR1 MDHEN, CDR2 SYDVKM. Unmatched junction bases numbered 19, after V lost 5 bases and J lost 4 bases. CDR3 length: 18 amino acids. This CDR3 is CASSGKLSGSFMAYEQYF. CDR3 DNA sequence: TGTGCCAGCAGTGGGAAGCTGAGCGGGAGTTTCATGGCATACGAGCAGTACTTC.

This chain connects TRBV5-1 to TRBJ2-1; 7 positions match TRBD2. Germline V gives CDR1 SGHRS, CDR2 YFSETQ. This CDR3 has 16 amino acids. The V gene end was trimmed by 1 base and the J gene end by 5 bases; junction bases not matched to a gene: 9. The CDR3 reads CASSLTSGGRDNEQFF. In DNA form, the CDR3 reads TGCGCCAGCAGCTTGACGTCCGGCGGGAGAGACAATGAGCAGTTCTTC. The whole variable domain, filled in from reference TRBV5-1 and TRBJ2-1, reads KAGVTQTPRYLIKTRGQQVTLSCSPISGHRSVSWYQQTPGQGLQFLFEYFSETQRNKGNFPGRFSGRQFSNSRSEMNVSTLELGDSALYLCASSLTSGGRDNEQFFGPGTRLTVL.

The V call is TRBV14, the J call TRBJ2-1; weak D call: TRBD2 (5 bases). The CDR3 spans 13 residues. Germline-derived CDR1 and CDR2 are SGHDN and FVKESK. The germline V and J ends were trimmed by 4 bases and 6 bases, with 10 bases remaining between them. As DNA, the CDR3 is TGTGCCAGCAGCCCCGACTACGGCAATGAGCAGTTCTTC. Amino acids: CASSPDYGNEQFF.

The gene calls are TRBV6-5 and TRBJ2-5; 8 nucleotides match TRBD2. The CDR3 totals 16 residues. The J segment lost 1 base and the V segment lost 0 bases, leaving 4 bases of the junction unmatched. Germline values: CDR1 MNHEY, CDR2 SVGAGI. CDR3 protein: CASSYSSGGSQETQYF. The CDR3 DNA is TGTGCCAGCAGTTACTCGTCGGGAGGGTCCCAAGAGACCCAGTACTTC.

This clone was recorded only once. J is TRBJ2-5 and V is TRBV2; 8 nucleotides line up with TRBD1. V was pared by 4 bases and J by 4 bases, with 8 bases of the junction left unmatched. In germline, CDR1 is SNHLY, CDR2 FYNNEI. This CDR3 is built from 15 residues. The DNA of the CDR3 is TGTGCCAGCAGTGGGCAGGGGGCAATAGGAGAGACCCAGTACTTC. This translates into CASSGQGAIGETQYF.

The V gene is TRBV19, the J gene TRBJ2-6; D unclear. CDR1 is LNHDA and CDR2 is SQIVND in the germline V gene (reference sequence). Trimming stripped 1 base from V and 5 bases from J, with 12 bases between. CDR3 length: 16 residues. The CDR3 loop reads CASSIGAGLRANVLTF. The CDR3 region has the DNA TGTGCCAGTAGTATAGGGGCCGGTTTGAGGGCCAACGTCCTGACTTTC.

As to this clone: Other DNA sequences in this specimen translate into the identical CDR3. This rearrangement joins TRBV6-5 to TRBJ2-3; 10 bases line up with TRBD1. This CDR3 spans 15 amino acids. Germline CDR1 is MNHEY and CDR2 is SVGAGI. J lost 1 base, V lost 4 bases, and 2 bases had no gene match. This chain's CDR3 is CASSSGTGGTDTQYF. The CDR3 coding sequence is TGTGCCAGCAGTTCCGGGACAGGGGGCACAGATACGCAGTATTTT.

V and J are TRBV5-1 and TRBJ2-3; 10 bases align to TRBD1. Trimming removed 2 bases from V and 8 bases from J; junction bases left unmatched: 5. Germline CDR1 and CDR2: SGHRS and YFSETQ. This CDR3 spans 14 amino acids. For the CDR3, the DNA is TGCGCCAGCAGCTTTGGGACAGGGGAGCCTACGCAGTATTTT. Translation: CASSFGTGEPTQYF.